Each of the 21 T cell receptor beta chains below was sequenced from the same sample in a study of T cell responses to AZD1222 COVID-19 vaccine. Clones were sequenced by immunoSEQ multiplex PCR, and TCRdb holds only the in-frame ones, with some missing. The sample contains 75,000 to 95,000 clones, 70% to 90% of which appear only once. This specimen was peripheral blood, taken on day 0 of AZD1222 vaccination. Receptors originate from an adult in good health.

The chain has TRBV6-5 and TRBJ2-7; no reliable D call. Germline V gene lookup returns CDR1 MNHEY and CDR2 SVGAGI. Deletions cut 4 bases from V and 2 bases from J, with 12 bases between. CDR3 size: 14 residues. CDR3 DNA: TGTGCCAGCAGTTCGATGACACCTACCTACGAGCAGTACTTC. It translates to CASSSMTPTYEQYF.

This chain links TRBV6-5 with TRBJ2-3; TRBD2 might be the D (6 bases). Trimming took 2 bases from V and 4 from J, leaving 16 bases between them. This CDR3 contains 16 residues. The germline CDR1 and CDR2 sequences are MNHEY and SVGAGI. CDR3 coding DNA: TGTGCCAGCAGTTACGCGACTAGTGGGTCGTCAGATACGCAGTATTTT. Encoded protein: CASSYATSGSSDTQYF.

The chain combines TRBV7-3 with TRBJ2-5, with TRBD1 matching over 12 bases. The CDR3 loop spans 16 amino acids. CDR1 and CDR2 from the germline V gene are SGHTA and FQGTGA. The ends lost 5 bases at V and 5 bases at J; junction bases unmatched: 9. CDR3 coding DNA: TGTGCCAGCAGCCGGAACCGGGACAGGGGGCGGGAGACCCAGTACTTC. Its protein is CASSRNRDRGRETQYF.

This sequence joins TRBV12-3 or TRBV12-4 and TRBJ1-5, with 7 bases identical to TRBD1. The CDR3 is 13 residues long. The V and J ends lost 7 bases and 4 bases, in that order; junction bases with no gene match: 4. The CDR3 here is CASTTGLNQPQHF. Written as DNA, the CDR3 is TGTGCCAGCACGACAGGGCTAAATCAGCCCCAGCATTTT.

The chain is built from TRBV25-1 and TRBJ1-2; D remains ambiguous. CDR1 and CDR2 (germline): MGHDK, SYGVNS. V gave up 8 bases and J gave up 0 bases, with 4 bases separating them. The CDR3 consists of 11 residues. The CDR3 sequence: CASEANYGYTF. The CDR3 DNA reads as TGTGCCAGCGAGGCTAACTATGGCTACACCTTC.

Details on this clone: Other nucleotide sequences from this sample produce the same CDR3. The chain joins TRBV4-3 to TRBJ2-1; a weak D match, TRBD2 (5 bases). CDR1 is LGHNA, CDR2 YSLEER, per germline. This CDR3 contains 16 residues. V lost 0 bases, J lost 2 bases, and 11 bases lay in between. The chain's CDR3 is CASSQDLATTYNEQFF. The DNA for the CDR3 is TGCGCCAGCAGCCAAGATCTAGCCACCACCTACAATGAGCAGTTCTTC.

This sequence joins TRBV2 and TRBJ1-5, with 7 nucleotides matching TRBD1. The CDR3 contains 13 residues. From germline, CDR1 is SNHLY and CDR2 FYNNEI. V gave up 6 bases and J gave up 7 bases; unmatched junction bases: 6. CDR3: CASRSTGKQPQHF. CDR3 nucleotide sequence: TGTGCCAGCAGATCGACAGGGAAACAGCCCCAGCATTTT.

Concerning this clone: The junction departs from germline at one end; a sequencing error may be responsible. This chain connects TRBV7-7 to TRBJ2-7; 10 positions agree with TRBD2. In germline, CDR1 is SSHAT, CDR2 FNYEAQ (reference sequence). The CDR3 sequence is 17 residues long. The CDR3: CASSRNLSGGKSYEQYF. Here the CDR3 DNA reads TGTGCTAGCAGCCGAAACCTTAGCGGGGGGAAATCCTACGAGCAGTACTTC.

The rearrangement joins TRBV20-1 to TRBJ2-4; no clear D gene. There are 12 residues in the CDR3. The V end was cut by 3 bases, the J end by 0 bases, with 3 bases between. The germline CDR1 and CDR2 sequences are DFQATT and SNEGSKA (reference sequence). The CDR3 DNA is TGCAGTGCTAGTCCAGCCAAAAACATTCAGTACTTC. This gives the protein CSASPAKNIQYF.

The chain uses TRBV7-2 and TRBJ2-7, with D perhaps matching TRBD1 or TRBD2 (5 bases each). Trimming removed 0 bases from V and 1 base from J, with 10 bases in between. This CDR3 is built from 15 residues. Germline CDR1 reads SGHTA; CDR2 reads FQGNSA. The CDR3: CASSLAWGMSYEQYF. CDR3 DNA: TGTGCCAGCAGCTTAGCATGGGGGATGTCCTACGAGCAGTACTTC.

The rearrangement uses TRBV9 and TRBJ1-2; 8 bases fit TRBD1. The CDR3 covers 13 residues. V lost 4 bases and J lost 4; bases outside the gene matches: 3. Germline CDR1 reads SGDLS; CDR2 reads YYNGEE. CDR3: CASSFGQGYGYTF. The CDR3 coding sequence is TGTGCCAGCAGCTTTGGACAGGGCTATGGCTACACCTTC.

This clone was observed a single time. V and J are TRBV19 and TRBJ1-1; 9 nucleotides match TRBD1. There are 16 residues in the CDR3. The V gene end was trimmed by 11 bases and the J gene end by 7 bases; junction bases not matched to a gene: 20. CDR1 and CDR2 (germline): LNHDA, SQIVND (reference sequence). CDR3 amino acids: CASNRLGDRVRNEAFF. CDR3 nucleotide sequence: TGTGCCTCAAACAGGCTGGGGGACAGGGTCCGGAATGAAGCTTTCTTT. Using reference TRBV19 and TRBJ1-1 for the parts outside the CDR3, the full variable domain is DGGITQSPKYLFRKEGQNVTLSCEQNLNHDAMYWYRQDPGQGLRLIYYSQIVNDFQKGDIAEGYSVSREKKESFPLTVTSAQKNPTAFYLCASNRLGDRVRNEAFFGQGTRLTVV.

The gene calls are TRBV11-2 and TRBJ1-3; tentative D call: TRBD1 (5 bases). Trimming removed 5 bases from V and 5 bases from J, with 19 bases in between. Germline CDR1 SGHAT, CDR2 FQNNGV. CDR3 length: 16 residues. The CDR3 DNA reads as TGTGCCAGCAGCGGAATCGACGCGGGGGTTCGAAACACCATATATTTT. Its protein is CASSGIDAGVRNTIYF.

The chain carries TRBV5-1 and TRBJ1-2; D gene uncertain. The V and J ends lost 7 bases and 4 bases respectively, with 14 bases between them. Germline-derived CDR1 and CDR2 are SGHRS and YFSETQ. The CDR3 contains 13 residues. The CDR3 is CASSHKGAYGYTF. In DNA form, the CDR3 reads TGCGCCAGCTCCCACAAGGGTGCCTATGGCTACACCTTC. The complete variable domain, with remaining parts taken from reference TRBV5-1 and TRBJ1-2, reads KAGVTQTPRYLIKTRGQQVTLSCSPISGHRSVSWYQQTPGQGLQFLFEYFSETQRNKGNFPGRFSGRQFSNSRSEMNVSTLELGDSALYLCASSHKGAYGYTFGSGTRLTVV.

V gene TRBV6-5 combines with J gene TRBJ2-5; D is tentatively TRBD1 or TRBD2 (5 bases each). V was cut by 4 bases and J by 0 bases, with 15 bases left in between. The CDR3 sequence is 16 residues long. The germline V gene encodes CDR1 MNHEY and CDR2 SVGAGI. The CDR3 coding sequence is TGTGCCAGCAGTTTCTCTGGGGGAGACTACCAAGAGACCCAGTACTTC. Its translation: CASSFSGGDYQETQYF.

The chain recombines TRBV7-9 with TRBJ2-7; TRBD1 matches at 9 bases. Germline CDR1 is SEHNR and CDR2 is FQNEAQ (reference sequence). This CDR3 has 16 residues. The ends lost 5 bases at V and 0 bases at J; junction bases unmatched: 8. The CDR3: CASSAPGTGISYEQYF. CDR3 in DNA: TGTGCCAGCAGCGCCCCCGGGACAGGGATCTCCTACGAGCAGTACTTC.

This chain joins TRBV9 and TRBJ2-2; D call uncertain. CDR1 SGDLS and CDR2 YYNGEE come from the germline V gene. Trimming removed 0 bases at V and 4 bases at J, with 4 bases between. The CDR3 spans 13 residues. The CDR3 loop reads CASSVATTGELFF. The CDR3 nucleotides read TGTGCCAGCAGCGTAGCCACCACCGGGGAGCTGTTTTTT.

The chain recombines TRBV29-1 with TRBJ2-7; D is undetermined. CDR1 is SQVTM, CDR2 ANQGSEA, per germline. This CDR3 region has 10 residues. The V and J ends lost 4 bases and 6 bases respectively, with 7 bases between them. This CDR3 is CSVGISEQYF. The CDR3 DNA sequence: TGCAGCGTTGGTATATCCGAGCAGTACTTC.

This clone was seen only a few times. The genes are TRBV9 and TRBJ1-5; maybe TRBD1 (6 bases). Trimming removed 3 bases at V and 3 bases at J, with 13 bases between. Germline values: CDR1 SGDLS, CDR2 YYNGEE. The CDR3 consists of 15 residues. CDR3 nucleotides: TGTGCCAGCAGCGCGACTGGACAGCTCAATCAGCCCCAGCATTTT. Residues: CASSATGQLNQPQHF.

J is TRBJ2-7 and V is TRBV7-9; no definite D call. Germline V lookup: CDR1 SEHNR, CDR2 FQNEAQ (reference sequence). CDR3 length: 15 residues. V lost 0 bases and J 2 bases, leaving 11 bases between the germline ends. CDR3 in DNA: TGTGCCAGCAGCTTAGCCCCTTTGGAGCCCTACGAGCAGTACTTC. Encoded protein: CASSLAPLEPYEQYF.

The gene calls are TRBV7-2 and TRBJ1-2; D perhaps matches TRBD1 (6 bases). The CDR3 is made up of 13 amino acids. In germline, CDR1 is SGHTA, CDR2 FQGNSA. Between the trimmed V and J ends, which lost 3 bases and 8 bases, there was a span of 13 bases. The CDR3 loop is CASSLTTGGGYTF. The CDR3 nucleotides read TGTGCCAGCAGCTTGACGACAGGCGGAGGCTACACCTTC.